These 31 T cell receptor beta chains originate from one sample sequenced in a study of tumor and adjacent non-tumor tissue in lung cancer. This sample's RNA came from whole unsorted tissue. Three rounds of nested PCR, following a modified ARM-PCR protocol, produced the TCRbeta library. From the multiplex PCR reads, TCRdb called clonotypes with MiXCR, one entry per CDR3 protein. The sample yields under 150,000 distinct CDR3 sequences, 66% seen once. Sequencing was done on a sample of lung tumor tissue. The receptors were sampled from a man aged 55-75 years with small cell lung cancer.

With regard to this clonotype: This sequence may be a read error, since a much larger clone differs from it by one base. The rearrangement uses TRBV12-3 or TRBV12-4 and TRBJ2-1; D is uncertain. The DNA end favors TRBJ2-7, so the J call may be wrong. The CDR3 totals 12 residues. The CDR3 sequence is CASAIDFGQQYF. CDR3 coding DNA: TGTGCCAGCGCAATCGATTTCGGACAGCAGTACTTC.

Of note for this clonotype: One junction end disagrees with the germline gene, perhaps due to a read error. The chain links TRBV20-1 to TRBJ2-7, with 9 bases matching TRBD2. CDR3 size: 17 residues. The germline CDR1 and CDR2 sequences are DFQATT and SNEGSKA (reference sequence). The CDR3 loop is CSTRGGNSGGVSYEQYF. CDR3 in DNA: TGCAGTACTAGAGGAGGGAATAGCGGGGGTGTGTCCTACGAGCAGTACTTC.

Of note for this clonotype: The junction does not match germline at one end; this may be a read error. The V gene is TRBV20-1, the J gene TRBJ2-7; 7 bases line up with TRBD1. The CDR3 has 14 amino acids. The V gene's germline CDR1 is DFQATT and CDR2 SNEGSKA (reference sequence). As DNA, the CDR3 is TGCAGTGCACTTCCGAGACAGGGCCCCTATGAGCAGTACTTC. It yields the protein CSALPRQGPYEQYF.

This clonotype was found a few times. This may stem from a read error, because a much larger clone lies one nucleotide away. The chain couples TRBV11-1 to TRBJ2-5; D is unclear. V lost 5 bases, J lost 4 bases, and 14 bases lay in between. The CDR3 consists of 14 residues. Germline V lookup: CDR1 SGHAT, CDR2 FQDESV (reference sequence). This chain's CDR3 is CASSPRSDRETQYF. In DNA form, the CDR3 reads TGTGCCAGCAGCCCCCGATCGGACCGAGAGACCCAGTACTTC.

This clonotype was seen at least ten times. This chain's CDR3 is CASSLVGATDTQYF. The CDR3 DNA follows: TGTGCCAGCAGCTTGGTGGGGGCAACAGATACGCAGTATTTT. The V gene is TRBV5-4, the J gene TRBJ2-3; possibly TRBD1 for D (6 bases). From germline, CDR1 is SGHNT and CDR2 YYREEE (reference sequence). With 0 bases removed from V and 3 bases from J, the gap between germline ends came to 8 bases. The CDR3 is 14 residues long.

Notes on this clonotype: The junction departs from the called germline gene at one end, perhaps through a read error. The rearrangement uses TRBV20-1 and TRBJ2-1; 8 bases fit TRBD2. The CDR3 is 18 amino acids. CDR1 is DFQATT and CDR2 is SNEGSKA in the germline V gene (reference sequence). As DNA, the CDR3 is TGCTATTACACGGGACTAGAGGGAGAGAGGGGCTCCTACAATGAACAGTTCTTC. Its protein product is CYYTGLEGERGSYNEQFF.

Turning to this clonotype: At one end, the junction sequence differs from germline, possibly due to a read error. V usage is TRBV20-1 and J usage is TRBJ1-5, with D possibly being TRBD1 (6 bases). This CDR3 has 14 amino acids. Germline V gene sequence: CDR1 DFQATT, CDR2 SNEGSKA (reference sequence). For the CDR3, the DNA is TGCAGTGCTAGACGGACAGTGTCAGATCAGCACCAGCATTTT. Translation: CSARRTVSDQHQHF.

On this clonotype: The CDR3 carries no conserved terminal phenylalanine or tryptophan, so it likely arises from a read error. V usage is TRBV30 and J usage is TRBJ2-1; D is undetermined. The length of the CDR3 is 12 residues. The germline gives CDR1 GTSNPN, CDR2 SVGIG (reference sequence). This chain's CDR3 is CVWYPSYNEQFS. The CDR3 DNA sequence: TGTGTCTGGTATCCAAGTTACAATGAGCAGTTCTCC.

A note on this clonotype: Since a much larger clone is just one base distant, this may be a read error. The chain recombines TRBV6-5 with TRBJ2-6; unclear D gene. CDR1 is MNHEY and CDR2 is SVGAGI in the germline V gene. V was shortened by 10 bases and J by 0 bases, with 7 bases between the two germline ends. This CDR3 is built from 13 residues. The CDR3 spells CANRPSGANVLTF. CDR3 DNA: TGTGCCAACAGACCCTCTGGGGCCAACGTCCTGACTTTC.

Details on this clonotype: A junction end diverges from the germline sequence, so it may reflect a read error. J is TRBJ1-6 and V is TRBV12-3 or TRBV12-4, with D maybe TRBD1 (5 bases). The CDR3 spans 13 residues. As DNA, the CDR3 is TGTGCCAGCAGACAAAGACAGATTTCACTCCTCCACTTT. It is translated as CASRQRQISLLHF.

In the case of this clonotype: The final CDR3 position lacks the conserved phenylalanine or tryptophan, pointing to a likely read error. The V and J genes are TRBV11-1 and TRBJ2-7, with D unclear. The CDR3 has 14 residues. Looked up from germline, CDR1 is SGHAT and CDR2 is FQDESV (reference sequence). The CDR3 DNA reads TGTACCAGCAGTCCACGAATCGGCTCCTACGAGCAGTACTTA. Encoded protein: CTSSPRIGSYEQYL.

CDR3 nucleotide sequence: TGCAGCGTTATTGGGGCCAACGTCCTGACTTTC. This translates into CSVIGANVLTF. The chain joins TRBV29-1 to TRBJ2-6; D is undetermined. The V and J ends lost 5 bases and 3 bases respectively, with 2 bases between them. The CDR3 is 11 amino acids. Germline assignment: CDR1 SQVTM and CDR2 ANQGSEA. The complete variable domain, with remaining parts taken from reference TRBV29-1 and TRBJ2-6, reads SAVISQKPSRDICQRGTSLTIQCQVDSQVTMMFWYRQQPGQSLTLIATANQGSEATYESGFVIDKFPISRPNLTFSTLTVSNMSPEDSSIYLCSVIGANVLTFGAGSRLTVL.

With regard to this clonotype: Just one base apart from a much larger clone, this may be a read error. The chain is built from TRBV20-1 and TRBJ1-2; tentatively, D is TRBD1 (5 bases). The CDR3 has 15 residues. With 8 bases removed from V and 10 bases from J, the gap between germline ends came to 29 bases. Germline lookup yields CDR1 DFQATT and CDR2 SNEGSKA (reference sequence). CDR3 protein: CSTIGITRGEWDYTF. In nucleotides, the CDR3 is TGCAGTACAATCGGGATTACAAGGGGCGAATGGGACTACACCTTC.

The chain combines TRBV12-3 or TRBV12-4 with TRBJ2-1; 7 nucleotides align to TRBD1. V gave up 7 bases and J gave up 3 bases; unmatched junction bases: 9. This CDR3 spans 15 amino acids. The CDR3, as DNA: TGTGCCAGCACTCGAGGGACAGCTAACTACAATGAGCAGTTCTTC. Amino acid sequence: CASTRGTANYNEQFF.

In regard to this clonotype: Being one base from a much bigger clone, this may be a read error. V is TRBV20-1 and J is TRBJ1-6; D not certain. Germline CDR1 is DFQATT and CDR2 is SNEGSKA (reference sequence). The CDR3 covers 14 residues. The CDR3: CNARADAINSPLHF. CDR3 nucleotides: TGCAATGCTAGGGCAGACGCAATTAATTCACCCCTCCACTTT.

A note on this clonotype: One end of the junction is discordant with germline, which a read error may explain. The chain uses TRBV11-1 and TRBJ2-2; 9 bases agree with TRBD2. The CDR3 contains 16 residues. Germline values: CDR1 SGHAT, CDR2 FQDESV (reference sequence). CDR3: CASNLSSGRVTGELFF. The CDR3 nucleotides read TGTGCCAGCAACTTAAGTAGCGGGAGAGTCACCGGGGAGCTGTTTTTT.

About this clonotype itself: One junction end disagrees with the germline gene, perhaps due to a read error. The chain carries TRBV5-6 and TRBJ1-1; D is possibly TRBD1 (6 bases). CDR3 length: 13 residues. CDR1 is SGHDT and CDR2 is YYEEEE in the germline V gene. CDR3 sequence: CASSLNLAGEASF. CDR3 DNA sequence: TGTGCCAGCAGCTTGAACCTAGCAGGGGAAGCTTCCTTT.

CDR3 protein: CASSPLDGDTGELFF. In nucleotides, the CDR3 is TGTGCCAGTAGCCCCTTAGATGGAGACACCGGGGAGCTGTTTTTT. The chain links TRBV11-2 to TRBJ2-2; D unresolved. Trimming removed 9 bases from V and 3 bases from J, with 17 bases in between. The CDR3 totals 15 residues. Looked up from germline, CDR1 is SGHAT and CDR2 is FQNNGV.

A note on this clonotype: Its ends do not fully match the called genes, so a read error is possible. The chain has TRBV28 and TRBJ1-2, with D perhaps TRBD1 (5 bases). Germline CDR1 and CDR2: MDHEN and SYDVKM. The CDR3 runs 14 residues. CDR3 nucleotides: TGTGCCAGCAGTACCAGACAGAGCTCCTATGGCTACGCCTTC. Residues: CASSTRQSSYGYAF.

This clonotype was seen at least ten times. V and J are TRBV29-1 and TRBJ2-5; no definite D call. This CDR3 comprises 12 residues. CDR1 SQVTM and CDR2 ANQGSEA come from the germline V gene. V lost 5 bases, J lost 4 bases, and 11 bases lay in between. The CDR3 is CSVWISGETQYF. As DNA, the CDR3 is TGCAGCGTTTGGATTTCGGGAGAGACCCAGTACTTC.

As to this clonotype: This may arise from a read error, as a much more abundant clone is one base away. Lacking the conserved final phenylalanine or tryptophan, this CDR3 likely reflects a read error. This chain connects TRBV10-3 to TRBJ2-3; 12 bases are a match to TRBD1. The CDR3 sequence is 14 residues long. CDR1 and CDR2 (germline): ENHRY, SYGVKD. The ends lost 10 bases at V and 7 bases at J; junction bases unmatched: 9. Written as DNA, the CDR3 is TGTGCCACTATGGGACAGGGGGCGTGGAATACGCAGTATCTT. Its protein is CATMGQGAWNTQYL.

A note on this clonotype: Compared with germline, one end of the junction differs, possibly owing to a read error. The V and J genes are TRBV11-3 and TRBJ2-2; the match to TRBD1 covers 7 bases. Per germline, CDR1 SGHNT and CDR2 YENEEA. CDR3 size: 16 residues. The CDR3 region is CASSLEGTANTGELFF. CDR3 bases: TGTGCGAGCAGCTTAGAGGGGACAGCGAACACCGGGGAGCTGTTTTTT.

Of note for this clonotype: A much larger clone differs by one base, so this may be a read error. The CDR3 DNA is TGTGCCAGCACCTGGACCTATGGCTACAACTTC. It specifies CASTWTYGYNF. V and J are TRBV6-1 and TRBJ1-2; no reliable D call. Germline values: CDR1 MNHNS, CDR2 SASEGT. The CDR3 runs 11 residues.

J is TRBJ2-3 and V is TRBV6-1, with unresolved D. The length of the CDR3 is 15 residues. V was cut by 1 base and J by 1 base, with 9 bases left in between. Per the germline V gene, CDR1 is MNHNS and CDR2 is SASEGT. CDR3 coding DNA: TGTGCCAGCAGTGAAGTAGGGTGCGGCACAGATACGCAGTATTTT. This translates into CASSEVGCGTDTQYF.

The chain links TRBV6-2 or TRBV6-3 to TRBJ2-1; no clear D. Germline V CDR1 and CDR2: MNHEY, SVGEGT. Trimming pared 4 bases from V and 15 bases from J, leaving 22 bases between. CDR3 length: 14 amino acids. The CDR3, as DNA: TGTGCCAGCAGTTGCCTCGAGCATCCCCGTCAGCGGTTCTTC. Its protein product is CASSCLEHPRQRFF.

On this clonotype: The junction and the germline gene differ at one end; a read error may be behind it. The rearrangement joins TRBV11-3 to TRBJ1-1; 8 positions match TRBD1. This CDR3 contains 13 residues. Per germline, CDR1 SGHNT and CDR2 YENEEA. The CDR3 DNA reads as TGTGCCAGCAACTTAGAGCAGGGGGCGAAGACCTTCTTT. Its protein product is CASNLEQGAKTFF.

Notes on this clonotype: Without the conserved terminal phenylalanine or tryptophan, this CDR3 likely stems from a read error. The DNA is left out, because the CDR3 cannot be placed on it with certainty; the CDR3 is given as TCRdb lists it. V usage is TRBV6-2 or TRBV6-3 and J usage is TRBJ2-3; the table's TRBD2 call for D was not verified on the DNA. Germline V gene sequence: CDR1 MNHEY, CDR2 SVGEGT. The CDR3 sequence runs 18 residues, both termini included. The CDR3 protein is CASSPIPDLAGLTDTQCI.

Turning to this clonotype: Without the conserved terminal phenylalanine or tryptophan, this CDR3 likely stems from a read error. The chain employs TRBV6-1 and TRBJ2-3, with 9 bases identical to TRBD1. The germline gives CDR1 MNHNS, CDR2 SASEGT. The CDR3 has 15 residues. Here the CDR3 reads CTSSYGTGPTATQYL. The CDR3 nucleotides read TGTACCAGCAGCTACGGGACAGGGCCCACCGCTACGCAGTATCTT.

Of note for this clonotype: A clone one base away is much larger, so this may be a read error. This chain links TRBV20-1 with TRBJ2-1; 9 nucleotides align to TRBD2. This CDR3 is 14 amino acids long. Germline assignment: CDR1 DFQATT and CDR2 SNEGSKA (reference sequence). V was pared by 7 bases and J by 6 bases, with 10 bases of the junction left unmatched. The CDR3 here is CSVRAGGAGNEQFF. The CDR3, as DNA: TGCAGTGTTAGGGCGGGAGGGGCGGGCAATGAGCAGTTCTTC.

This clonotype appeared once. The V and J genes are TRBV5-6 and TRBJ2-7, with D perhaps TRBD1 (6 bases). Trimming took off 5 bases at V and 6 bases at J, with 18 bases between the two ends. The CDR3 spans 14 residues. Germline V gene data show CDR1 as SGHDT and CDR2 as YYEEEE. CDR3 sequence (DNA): TGTGCCAGCAGACCGGGAACAGGGCCGGCCGAGCAGTACGTC. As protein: CASRPGTGPAEQYV.

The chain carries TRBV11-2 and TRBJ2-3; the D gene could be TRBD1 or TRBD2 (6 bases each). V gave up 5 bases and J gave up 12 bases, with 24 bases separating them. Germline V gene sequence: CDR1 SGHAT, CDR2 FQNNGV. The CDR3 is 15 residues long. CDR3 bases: TGTGCCAGCAGCATGGGCGGGGTCGAAGGGGGTACACAGTATTTT. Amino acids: CASSMGGVEGGTQYF. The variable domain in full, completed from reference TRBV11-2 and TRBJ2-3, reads EAGVAQSPRYKIIEKRQSVAFWCNPISGHATLYWYQQILGQGPKLLIQFQNNGVVDDSQLPKDRFSAERLKGVDSTLKIQPAKLEDSAVYLCASSMGGVEGGTQYFGPGTRLTVL.